The sequence of this T cell receptor (beta chain) was determined in a study of blood T cells in healthy people across ages. This CDR3 is 15 amino acids long. Germline V CDR1 and CDR2: LGHDT, YNNKEL (reference sequence). Trimming took off 6 bases at V and 6 bases at J, with 18 bases between the two ends. Through a sample-barcoded 5' primer and a J-beta primer mix, a second PCR was run for roughly 7 to 12 cycles. TCRdb reprocessed the 5' RACE reads via MiXCR and lists one record per CDR3 protein. The sample yields about 1.5 million distinct CDR3 sequences, less than 45% seen once. The chain couples TRBV3-1 to TRBJ1-5; D possibly corresponds to TRBD1 (5 bases). Sequenced material: blood. This TCR derives from a woman between 18 and 29 years old in good health. CDR3 region: CASSSPGGAGQPQHF. CDR3 DNA sequence: TGTGCCAGCAGTTCTCCTGGAGGGGCTGGTCAGCCCCAGCATTTT.